This TCR beta chain originates from a study of blood T cell repertoires in COVID-19. CDR3 length: 16 amino acids. Germline CDR1 LGHNA, CDR2 YSLEER. The V end lost 0 bases, the J end lost 4 bases, and 16 bases lay between the germline ends. Here immunoSEQ multiplex PCR was the method, and the copy in TCRdb shows in-frame clones only, minus some. The table lists about 410,000 clones, around nine tenths of them singletons. This clone was found once. The gene calls are TRBV4-3 and TRBJ2-7; perhaps TRBD1 as D (5 bases). The sequence was obtained from a woman aged 40 to 55 with COVID-19, enrolled during active disease. Sequencing was done on a sample of peripheral blood. The CDR3 nucleotides are TGCGCCAGCAGCCAAGAAGGGGCCAGGGCCGGATACGAGCAGTACTTC. Translated: CASSQEGARAGYEQYF.